This T cell receptor (beta chain) was obtained from a study of PD-1 blockade in classical Hodgkin lymphoma. Brentuximab vedotin exposure varied, and every patient relapsed after autologous stem cell transplantation. The assay was immunoSEQ multiplex PCR, and TCRdb's table has in-frame clones only and misses some. The data contain around 22,000 clones, around 77% of them seen just once; the ten biggest clones take up roughly 15%. The source material was peripheral blood mononuclear cells (PBMCs), sampled before the second cycle of nivolumab. The TCR sequence derives from a human donor with classical Hodgkin lymphoma.

The CDR3 region has the DNA TGTGCCAGTAGTGTGGGACCTGGCTACACCTTC. It codes for CASSVGPGYTF. The chain recombines TRBV19 with TRBJ1-2; possibly TRBD1 for D (5 bases). The V end was cut by 5 bases, the J end by 7 bases, with 8 bases between. The CDR3 consists of 11 residues. Germline CDR1 reads LNHDA; CDR2 reads SQIVND (reference sequence). Looking up the rest from reference TRBV19 and TRBJ1-2 gives the full variable domain: DGGITQSPKYLFRKEGQNVTLSCEQNLNHDAMYWYRQDPGQGLRLIYYSQIVNDFQKGDIAEGYSVSREKKESFPLTVTSAQKNPTAFYLCASSVGPGYTFGSGTRLTVV.